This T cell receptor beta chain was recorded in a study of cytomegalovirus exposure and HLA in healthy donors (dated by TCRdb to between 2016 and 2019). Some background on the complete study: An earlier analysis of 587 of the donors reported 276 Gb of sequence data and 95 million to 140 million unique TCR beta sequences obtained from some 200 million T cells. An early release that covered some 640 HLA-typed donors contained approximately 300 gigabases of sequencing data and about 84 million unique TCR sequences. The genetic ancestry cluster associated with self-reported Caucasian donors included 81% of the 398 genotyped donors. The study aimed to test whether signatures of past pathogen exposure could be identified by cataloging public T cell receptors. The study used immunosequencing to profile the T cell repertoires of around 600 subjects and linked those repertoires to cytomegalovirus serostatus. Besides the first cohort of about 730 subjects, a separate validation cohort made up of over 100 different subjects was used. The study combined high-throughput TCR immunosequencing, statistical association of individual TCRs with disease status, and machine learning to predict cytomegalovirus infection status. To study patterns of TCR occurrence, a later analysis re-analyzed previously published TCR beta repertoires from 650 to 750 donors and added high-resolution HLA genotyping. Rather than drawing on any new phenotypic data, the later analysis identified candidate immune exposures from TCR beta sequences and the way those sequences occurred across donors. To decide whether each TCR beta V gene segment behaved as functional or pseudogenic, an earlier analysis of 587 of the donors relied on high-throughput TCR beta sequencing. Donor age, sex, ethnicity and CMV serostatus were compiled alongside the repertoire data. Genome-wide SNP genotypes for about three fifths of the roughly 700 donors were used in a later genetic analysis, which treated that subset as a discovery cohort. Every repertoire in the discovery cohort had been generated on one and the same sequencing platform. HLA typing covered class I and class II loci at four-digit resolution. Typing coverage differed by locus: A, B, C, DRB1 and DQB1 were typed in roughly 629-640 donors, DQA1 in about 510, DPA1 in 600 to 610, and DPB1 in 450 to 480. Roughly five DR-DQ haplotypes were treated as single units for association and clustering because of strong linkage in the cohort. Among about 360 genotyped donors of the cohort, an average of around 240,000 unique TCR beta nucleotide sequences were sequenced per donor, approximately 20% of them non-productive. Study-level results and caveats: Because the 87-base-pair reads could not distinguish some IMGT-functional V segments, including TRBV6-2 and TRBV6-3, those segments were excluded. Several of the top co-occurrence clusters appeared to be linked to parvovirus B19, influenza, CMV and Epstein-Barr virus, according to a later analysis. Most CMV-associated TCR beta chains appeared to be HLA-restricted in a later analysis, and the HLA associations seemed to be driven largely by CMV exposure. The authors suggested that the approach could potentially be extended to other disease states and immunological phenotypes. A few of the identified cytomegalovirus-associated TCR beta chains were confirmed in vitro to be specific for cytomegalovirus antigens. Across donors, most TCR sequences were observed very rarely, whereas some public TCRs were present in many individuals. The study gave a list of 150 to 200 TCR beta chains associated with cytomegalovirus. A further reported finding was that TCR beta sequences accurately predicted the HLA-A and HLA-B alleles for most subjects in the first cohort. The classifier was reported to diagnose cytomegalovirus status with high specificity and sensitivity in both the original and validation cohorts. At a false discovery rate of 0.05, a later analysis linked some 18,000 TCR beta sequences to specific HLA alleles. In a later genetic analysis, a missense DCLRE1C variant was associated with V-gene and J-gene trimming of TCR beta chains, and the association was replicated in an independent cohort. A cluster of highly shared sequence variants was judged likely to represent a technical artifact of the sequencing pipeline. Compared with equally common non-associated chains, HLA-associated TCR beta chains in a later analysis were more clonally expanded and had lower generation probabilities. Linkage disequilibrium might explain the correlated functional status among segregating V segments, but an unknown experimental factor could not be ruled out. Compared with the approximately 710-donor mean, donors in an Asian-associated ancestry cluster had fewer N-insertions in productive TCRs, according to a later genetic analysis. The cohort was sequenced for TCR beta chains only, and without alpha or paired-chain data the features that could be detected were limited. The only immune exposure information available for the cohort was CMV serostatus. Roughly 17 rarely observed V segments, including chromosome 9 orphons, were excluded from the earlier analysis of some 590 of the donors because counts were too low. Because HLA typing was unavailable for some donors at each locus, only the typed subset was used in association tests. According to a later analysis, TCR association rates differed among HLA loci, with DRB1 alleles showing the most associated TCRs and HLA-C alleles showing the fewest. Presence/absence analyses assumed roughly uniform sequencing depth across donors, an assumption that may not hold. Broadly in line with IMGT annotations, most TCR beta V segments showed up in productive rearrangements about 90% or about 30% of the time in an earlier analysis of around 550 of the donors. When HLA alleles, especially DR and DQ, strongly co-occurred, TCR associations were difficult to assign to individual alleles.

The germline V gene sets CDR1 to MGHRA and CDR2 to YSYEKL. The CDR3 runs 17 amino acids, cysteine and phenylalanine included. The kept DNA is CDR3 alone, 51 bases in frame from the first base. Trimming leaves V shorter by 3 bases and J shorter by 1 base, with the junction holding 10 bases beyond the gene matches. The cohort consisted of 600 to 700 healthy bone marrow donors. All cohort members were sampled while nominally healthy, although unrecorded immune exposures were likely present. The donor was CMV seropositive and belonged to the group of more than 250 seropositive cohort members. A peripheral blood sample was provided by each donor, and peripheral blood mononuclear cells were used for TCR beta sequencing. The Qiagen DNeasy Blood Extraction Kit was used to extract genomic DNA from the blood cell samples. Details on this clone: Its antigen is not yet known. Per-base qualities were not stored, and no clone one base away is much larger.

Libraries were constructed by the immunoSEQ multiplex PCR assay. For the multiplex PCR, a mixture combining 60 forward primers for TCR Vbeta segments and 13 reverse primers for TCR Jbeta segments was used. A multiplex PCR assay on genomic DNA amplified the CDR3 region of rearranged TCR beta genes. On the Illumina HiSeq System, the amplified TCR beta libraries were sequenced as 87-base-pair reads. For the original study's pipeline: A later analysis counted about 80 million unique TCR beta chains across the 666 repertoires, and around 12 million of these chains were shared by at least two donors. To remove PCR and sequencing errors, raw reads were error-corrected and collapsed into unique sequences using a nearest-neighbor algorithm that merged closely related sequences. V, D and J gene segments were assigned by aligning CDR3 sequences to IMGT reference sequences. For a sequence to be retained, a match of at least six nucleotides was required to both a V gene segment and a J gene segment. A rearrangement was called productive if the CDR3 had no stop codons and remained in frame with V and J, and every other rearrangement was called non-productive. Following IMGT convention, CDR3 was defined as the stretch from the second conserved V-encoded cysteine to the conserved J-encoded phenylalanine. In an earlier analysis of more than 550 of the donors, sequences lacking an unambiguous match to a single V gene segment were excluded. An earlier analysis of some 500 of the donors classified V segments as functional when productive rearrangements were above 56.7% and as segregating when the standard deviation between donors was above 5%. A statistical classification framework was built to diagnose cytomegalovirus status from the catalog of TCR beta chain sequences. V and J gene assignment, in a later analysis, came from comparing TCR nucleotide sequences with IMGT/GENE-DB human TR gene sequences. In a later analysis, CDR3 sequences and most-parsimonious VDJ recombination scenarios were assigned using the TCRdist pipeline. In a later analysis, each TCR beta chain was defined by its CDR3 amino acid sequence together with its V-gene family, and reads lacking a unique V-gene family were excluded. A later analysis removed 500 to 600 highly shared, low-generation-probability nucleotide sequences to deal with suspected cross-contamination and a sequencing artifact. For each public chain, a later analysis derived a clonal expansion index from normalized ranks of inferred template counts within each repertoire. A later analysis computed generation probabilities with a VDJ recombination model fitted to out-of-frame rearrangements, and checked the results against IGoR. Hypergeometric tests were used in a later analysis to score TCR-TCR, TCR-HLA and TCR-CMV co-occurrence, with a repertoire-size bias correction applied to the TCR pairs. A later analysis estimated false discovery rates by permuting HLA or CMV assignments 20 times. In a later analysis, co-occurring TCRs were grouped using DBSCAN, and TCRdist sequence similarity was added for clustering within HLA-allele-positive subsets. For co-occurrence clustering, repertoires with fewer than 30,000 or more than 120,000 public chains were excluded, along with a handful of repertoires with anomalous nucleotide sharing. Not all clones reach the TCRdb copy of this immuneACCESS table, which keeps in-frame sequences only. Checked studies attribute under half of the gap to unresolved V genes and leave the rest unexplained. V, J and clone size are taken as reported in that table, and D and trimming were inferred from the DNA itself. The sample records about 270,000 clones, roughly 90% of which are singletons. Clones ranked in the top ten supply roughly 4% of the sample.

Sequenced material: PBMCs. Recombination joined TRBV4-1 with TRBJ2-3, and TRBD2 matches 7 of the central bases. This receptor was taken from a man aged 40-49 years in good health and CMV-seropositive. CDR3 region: CASSHPTGLGGTDTQYF. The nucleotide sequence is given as TGCGCCAGCAGCCACCCCACCGGACTAGGGGGCACAGATACGCAGTATTTT.